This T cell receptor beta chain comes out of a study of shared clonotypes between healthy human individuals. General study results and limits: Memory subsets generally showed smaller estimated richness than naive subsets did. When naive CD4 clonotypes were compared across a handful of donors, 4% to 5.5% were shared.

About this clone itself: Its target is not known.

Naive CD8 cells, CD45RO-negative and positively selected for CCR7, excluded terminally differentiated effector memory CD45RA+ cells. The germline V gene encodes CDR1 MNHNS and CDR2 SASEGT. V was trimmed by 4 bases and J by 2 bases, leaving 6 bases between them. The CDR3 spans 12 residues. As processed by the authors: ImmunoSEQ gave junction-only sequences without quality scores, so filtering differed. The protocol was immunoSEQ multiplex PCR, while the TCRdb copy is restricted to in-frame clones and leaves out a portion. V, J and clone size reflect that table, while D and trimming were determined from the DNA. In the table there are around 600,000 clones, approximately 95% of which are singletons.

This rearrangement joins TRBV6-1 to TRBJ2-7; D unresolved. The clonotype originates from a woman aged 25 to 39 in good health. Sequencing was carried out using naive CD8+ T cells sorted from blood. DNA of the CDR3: TGTGCCAGCAGTGGCACAGCCTACGAGCAGTACTTC. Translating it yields CASSGTAYEQYF.